The 14 T cell receptor beta chains listed next were all sequenced from one sample in a study of T cell changes during pregnancy in multiple sclerosis. Libraries were prepared by immunoSEQ multiplex PCR; TCRdb keeps only in-frame clonotypes and omits some of them. This table has about 40,000 clones, roughly 94% appearing once. The material was peripheral blood, obtained in the third trimester of pregnancy. The receptor source for this set is a female donor with multiple sclerosis, enrolled in a pregnancy study.

J is TRBJ1-1 and V is TRBV29-1, with D maybe TRBD1 (6 bases). CDR1 SQVTM and CDR2 ANQGSEA come from the germline V gene. V was pared by 0 bases and J by 7 bases, with 18 bases between. The CDR3 spans 15 residues. The CDR3 coding sequence is TGCAGCGTTGAAGATCGCCAGGGGATTTATGGTGAAGCTTTCTTT. It yields the protein CSVEDRQGIYGEAFF. Full variable domain (remainder filled in from reference TRBV29-1 and TRBJ1-1): SAVISQKPSRDICQRGTSLTIQCQVDSQVTMMFWYRQQPGQSLTLIATANQGSEATYESGFVIDKFPISRPNLTFSTLTVSNMSPEDSSIYLCSVEDRQGIYGEAFFGQGTRLTVV.

The chain's CDR3 is CASSAEDRSANSPLHF. Written as DNA, the CDR3 is TGTGCCAGCAGCGCAGAGGACAGGAGCGCTAATTCACCCCTCCACTTT. The V gene is TRBV9, the J gene TRBJ1-6, with 7 bases fitting TRBD1. This CDR3 has 16 amino acids. Per the germline V gene, CDR1 is SGDLS and CDR2 is YYNGEE. The V gene end was trimmed by 3 bases and the J gene end by 6 bases; junction bases not matched to a gene: 9.

The V call is TRBV21-1, the J call TRBJ1-1. TRBV21-1 is a known pseudogene. CDR3 length equals 13 residues. CDR3 region: CASYNWGGTEAFF. The CDR3 DNA reads TGTGCCAGCTATAACTGGGGGGGGACTGAAGCTTTCTTT.

The chain combines TRBV19 with TRBJ2-5, with 10 positions matching TRBD1. The germline CDR1 and CDR2 sequences are LNHDA and SQIVND (reference sequence). CDR3 length: 15 amino acids. V was pared by 4 bases and J by 3 bases, with 5 bases of the junction left unmatched. This CDR3 is CASSRDRGEEETQYF. The CDR3 DNA reads TGTGCCAGTAGTAGGGACAGGGGTGAGGAAGAGACCCAGTACTTC. Using reference TRBV19 and TRBJ2-5 for the parts outside the CDR3, the full variable domain is DGGITQSPKYLFRKEGQNVTLSCEQNLNHDAMYWYRQDPGQGLRLIYYSQIVNDFQKGDIAEGYSVSREKKESFPLTVTSAQKNPTAFYLCASSRDRGEEETQYFGPGTRLLVL.

The rearrangement uses TRBV19 and TRBJ2-1, with 7 bases aligning to TRBD2. The V gene's germline CDR1 is LNHDA and CDR2 SQIVND (reference sequence). The V and J ends lost 6 bases and 5 bases, in that order; junction bases with no gene match: 13. The CDR3 totals 16 residues. The CDR3 DNA reads TGTGCCAGTAGGCCTGGCTCGGCGGGAGTACACAATGAGCAGTTCTTC. Translating it yields CASRPGSAGVHNEQFF. The full variable domain, rest sourced from reference TRBV19 and TRBJ2-1, is DGGITQSPKYLFRKEGQNVTLSCEQNLNHDAMYWYRQDPGQGLRLIYYSQIVNDFQKGDIAEGYSVSREKKESFPLTVTSAQKNPTAFYLCASRPGSAGVHNEQFFGPGTRLTVL.

The rearrangement uses TRBV7-2 and TRBJ1-3; the D gene is possibly TRBD1 (5 bases). Germline CDR1 SGHTA, CDR2 FQGNSA. The V and J ends lost 5 bases and 0 bases respectively, with 11 bases between them. This CDR3 has 15 residues. This CDR3 is CASSPGVGSGNTIYF. Written as DNA, the CDR3 is TGTGCCAGCAGCCCGGGGGTAGGCTCTGGAAACACCATATATTTT. The variable domain in full, completed from reference TRBV7-2 and TRBJ1-3, reads GAGVSQSPSNKVTEKGKDVELRCDPISGHTALYWYRQSLGQGLEFLIYFQGNSAPDKSGLPSDRFSAERTGGSVSTLTIQRTQQEDSAVYLCASSPGVGSGNTIYFGEGSWLTVV.

CDR3 DNA sequence: TGTGCCAGCAGTACGGGGGCAGATACGCAGTATTTT. The encoded protein is CASSTGADTQYF. The chain couples TRBV7-2 to TRBJ2-3; possible D gene TRBD2, 6 bases. In germline, CDR1 is SGHTA, CDR2 FQGNSA. This CDR3 has 12 residues. V was clipped by 6 bases and J by 4 bases, with 8 bases between them.

The chain is built from TRBV28 and TRBJ2-1; 8 bases fit TRBD1. The CDR3 loop spans 13 amino acids. After removal of 2 bases from V and 7 bases from J, the junction contained 1 base not matched to a gene. CDR1 is MDHEN, CDR2 SYDVKM, per germline. The CDR3 nucleotides are TGTGCCAGCAGTTTAGACAGGGGAAATGAGCAGTTCTTC. Translated, it gives CASSLDRGNEQFF.

The chain joins TRBV9 to TRBJ2-5; 7 bases fit TRBD2. The CDR3 contains 16 residues. The germline gives CDR1 SGDLS, CDR2 YYNGEE. J was trimmed by 5 bases and V by 3 bases; bases with no gene match: 13. The CDR3 spells CASSERDYQFGETQYF. In DNA form, the CDR3 reads TGTGCCAGCAGCGAGCGGGACTACCAATTCGGGGAGACCCAGTACTTC.

The V call is TRBV4-3, the J call TRBJ1-1; D ambiguous. V was trimmed by 0 bases and J by 1 base, leaving 3 bases between them. The CDR3 has 13 residues. The V gene's germline CDR1 is LGHNA and CDR2 YSLEER. Here the CDR3 reads CASSQDKNTEAFF. Here the CDR3 DNA reads TGCGCCAGCAGCCAAGATAAGAACACTGAAGCTTTCTTT.

The chain employs TRBV27 and TRBJ2-2; 9 nucleotides agree with TRBD2. This CDR3 is 18 amino acids long. J gave up 6 bases and V 4 bases, and 15 bases lay outside the gene matches. From germline, CDR1 is MNHEY and CDR2 SMNVEV (reference sequence). The CDR3 here is CASSSRFIAGVIAGELFF. CDR3 nucleotide sequence: TGTGCCAGCAGTTCTAGGTTCATAGCGGGAGTTATAGCCGGGGAGCTGTTTTTT.

The rearrangement joins TRBV15 to TRBJ1-6; unclear D gene. This CDR3 spans 15 amino acids. CDR1 and CDR2 (germline): LNHNV, YYDKDF (reference sequence). V was trimmed by 0 bases and J by 6 bases, leaving 9 bases between them. The CDR3: CATSRDFKLNSPLHF. Written as DNA, the CDR3 is TGTGCCACCAGCAGAGATTTTAAGCTTAATTCACCCCTCCACTTT. The full variable domain, rest sourced from reference TRBV15 and TRBJ1-6, is DAMVIQNPRYQVTQFGKPVTLSCSQTLNHNVMYWYQQKSSQAPKLLFHYYDKDFNNEADTPDNFQSRRPNTSFCFLDIRSPGLGDTAMYLCATSRDFKLNSPLHFGNGTRLTVT.

This clone appeared a single time. V is TRBV19 and J is TRBJ1-1; tentative D call: TRBD1 (6 bases). Deletions cut 4 bases from V and 0 bases from J, with 15 bases between. Germline loops: CDR1 LNHDA, CDR2 SQIVND (reference sequence). This CDR3 comprises 16 residues. For the CDR3, the DNA is TGTGCCAGTAGTAAAGGGGGAAAGGTTGTGAACACTGAAGCTTTCTTT. It yields the protein CASSKGGKVVNTEAFF.

The rearrangement links TRBV9 to TRBJ1-4; D might be TRBD1 (5 bases). The CDR3 loop spans 16 amino acids. V lost 4 bases and J 2 bases, leaving 15 bases between the germline ends. Germline CDR1 and CDR2: SGDLS and YYNGEE. The CDR3 DNA reads as TGTGCCAGCAGCCCCGAGGGCGGGGCTACTAATGAAAAACTGTTTTTT. Amino acids: CASSPEGGATNEKLFF.